The 7 T cell receptor beta chains below were found in one sample sequenced in a study of blood T cell repertoires in COVID-19. Clones were sequenced by immunoSEQ multiplex PCR, and TCRdb holds only the in-frame ones, with some missing. The sample includes hundreds of thousands of clones, approximately 90% of them seen just once. Sequencing used peripheral blood. These receptors all stem from a man younger than 35 with COVID-19, enrolled during active disease.

This clone is a singleton in its sample. The rearrangement joins TRBV4-1 to TRBJ1-6; D remains ambiguous. V shed 0 bases and J shed 10 bases, with 16 bases lying between them. CDR1 and CDR2 from the germline V gene are MGHRA and YSYEKL. This CDR3 has 16 amino acids. CDR3 nucleotide sequence: TGCGCCAGCAGCCAAGATTTTGGGCGCGTTACCTCACCCCTCCACTTT. It yields the protein CASSQDFGRVTSPLHF.

The rearrangement uses TRBV7-2 and TRBJ2-5; TRBD1 is a possible D gene (5 bases). Germline CDR1 reads SGHTA; CDR2 reads FQGNSA. The CDR3 spans 15 residues. The V end was cut by 6 bases, the J end by 1 base, with 15 bases between. The CDR3 is CASRRLGGAQETQYF. The CDR3 DNA is TGTGCCAGCAGGAGACTCGGTGGGGCCCAAGAGACCCAGTACTTC. Supplemented by reference TRBV7-2 and TRBJ2-5, the full variable domain reads GAGVSQSPSNKVTEKGKDVELRCDPISGHTALYWYRQSLGQGLEFLIYFQGNSAPDKSGLPSDRFSAERTGGSVSTLTIQRTQQEDSAVYLCASRRLGGAQETQYFGPGTRLLVL.

The genes are TRBV12-5 and TRBJ2-1, with 11 bases that match TRBD1. Germline-derived CDR1 and CDR2 are LGHNT and FRNRAP. V lost 6 bases, J lost 3 bases, and 1 base stayed unmatched. CDR3 length equals 14 residues. CDR3 nucleotides: TGTGCTAGTGGGGGGACAGGGGGCTACAATGAGCAGTTCTTC. Its protein product is CASGGTGGYNEQFF.

The chain employs TRBV3-1 (or the pseudogene TRBV3-2) and TRBJ2-3; possible D gene TRBD2, 6 bases. Germline V CDR1 and CDR2: LGHDT, YNNKEL (reference sequence). The CDR3 runs 15 residues. The ends were cut back, 4 bases at V and 2 bases at J, with 13 bases in the middle. The CDR3 sequence: CASSLLTRPTDTQYF. CDR3 DNA: TGTGCCAGCAGCCTCCTGACTAGACCCACAGATACGCAGTATTTT.

This chain uses TRBV12-5 with TRBJ2-7; weak D call: TRBD2 (6 bases). V gave up 2 bases and J gave up 2 bases, with 19 bases separating them. Germline V gene data show CDR1 as LGHNT and CDR2 as FRNRAP. This CDR3 comprises 17 residues. The CDR3 loop is CASGLRIWSSATYEQYF. The CDR3 nucleotides read TGTGCTAGTGGTTTGAGGATTTGGTCTAGCGCGACCTACGAGCAGTACTTC.

V gene TRBV7-2 combines with J gene TRBJ2-3; tentatively, D is TRBD1 (6 bases). Per germline, CDR1 SGHTA and CDR2 FQGNSA. Trimming removed 5 bases at V and 0 bases at J, with 12 bases between. The CDR3 covers 15 residues. The CDR3 sequence is CASSVWGQSTDTQYF. The CDR3 DNA is TGTGCCAGCAGCGTGTGGGGGCAGAGCACAGATACGCAGTATTTT.

This rearrangement joins TRBV6-2 or TRBV6-3 to TRBJ2-7; 9 bases match TRBD2. In germline, CDR1 is MNHEY, CDR2 SVGEGT. This CDR3 contains 15 residues. V dropped 0 bases and J dropped 2; count of bases not matched to a gene: 2. CDR3 in amino acids: CASSYSASGTYEQYF. The CDR3 DNA follows: TGTGCCAGCAGTTACTCGGCTAGCGGGACCTACGAGCAGTACTTC.